This T cell receptor (beta chain) was recorded in a study of blood T cell repertoires in COVID-19. Study-level information: Whether acute or convalescent, the COVID-19 samples came from the United States, Italy and Spain.

Ages ranged from about 18 to 100 years, with residence in about two dozen US areas. Allocation to cohorts depended on clinical history reported by the participants. Under the authors' procedure: Researchers report that nucleated cell counts were estimated from reference gene primer amplification. The repertoire was sequenced with immunoSEQ multiplex PCR; TCRdb's copy has only in-frame clones and lacks some. That table supplies the V and J calls and clone size; D and trimming were determined from the DNA. This sample has some 200,000 clones, with roughly 90% found just once. Germline V lookup: CDR1 MGHRA, CDR2 YSYEKL. The ends lost 7 bases at V and 5 bases at J; junction bases unmatched: 4. This CDR3 has 13 residues.

The source is a young woman who had recovered from COVID-19. This sequence joins TRBV4-1 and TRBJ2-1, with TRBD1 matching over 8 bases. The sequencing input was PBMCs or T cells enriched from blood (not recorded which). For the CDR3, the DNA is TGCGCCAGCACAGGGGGCCTCCACAATGAGCAGTTCTTC. Translated, it gives CASTGGLHNEQFF.